This record looks at one T cell receptor beta chain sequence and its context. The sample comes from a study of blood T cell repertoires in COVID-19. Study summary: Samples taken during acute and convalescent COVID-19 were collected in the United States, Italy and Spain.

Per the original data handling: For nucleated cells, counts were estimated from reference gene primer amplification. Data came from immunoSEQ multiplex PCR; TCRdb stores just in-frame clones and leaves some out. That table supplies the V and J calls and clone size; D and trimming were determined from the DNA. The table records about 83,000 clones, 87% of them present only once. This CDR3 is built from 15 residues. The germline V and J ends were trimmed by 0 bases and 5 bases, with 11 bases remaining between them. Per the germline V gene, CDR1 is LGHNA and CDR2 is YSLEER. The specimen was peripheral blood. The rearrangement uses TRBV4-3 and TRBJ1-5; D is uncertain. The source of this sequence is a woman in her 50s with active or convalescent COVID-19. The CDR3 region is CASSQERAGDQPQHF. Written as DNA, the CDR3 is TGCGCCAGCAGCCAAGAGCGGGCAGGCGATCAGCCCCAGCATTTT.